One and the same sample provided the 18 T cell receptor beta chains below, sequenced in a study of cytomegalovirus exposure and HLA in healthy donors. Primers for the PCR totalled 60 Vbeta and 13 Jbeta. TCRdb's copy holds only in-frame clones and misses some; the assay was immunoSEQ multiplex PCR. The table has roughly 92,000 clones, 80% seen once. The material sequenced was PBMCs. These receptor sequences come from a man aged 45 to 65 in good health and CMV-seropositive.

Regarding this clone: At one boundary the junction diverges from the germline segment, which might be a read error. This chain connects TRBV7-7 to TRBJ2-1; D is unclear. Germline assignment: CDR1 SSHAT and CDR2 FNYEAQ (reference sequence). The length of the CDR3 is 15 residues. CDR3 in DNA: TGTGCTAGCAGCTTAGGAAGAACTTCTAACAATGAGCAGTTCTTC. Its protein product is CASSLGRTSNNEQFF.

This clone ranks as medium-sized. The chain is built from TRBV25-1 and TRBJ2-7; D perhaps matches TRBD2 (6 bases). The V end lost 8 bases, the J end lost 0 bases, and 11 bases lay between the germline ends. There are 13 residues in the CDR3. From germline, CDR1 is MGHDK and CDR2 SYGVNS. CDR3 sequence: CASLSGNSYEQYF. The CDR3, as DNA: TGTGCCAGCCTTAGCGGAAACTCCTACGAGCAGTACTTC.

CDR3 in DNA: TGTGCCAGCAGCCTCCGTGGTAGACAGCCAGATACGCAGTATTTT. Protein sequence: CASSLRGRQPDTQYF. This sequence joins TRBV4-2 and TRBJ2-3; weak D call: TRBD1 (5 bases). The germline CDR1 and CDR2 sequences are LGHNA and YNFKEQ. The CDR3 length is 15 residues. Between the trimmed V and J ends, which lost 4 bases and 4 bases, there was a span of 15 bases.

The chain uses TRBV29-1 and TRBJ1-1, with D possibly being TRBD1 (6 bases). V lost 6 bases and J lost 4, with 9 bases in between. Germline V gene lookup returns CDR1 SQVTM and CDR2 ANQGSEA. This CDR3 is built from 11 residues. The CDR3 loop reads CSVSTGTEAFF. CDR3 nucleotide sequence: TGCAGCGTCTCGACAGGCACTGAAGCTTTCTTT.

The chain joins TRBV30 to TRBJ2-7; 7 bases align to TRBD1. Per germline, CDR1 GTSNPN and CDR2 SVGIG (reference sequence). This CDR3 spans 13 amino acids. The V and J ends lost 3 bases and 1 base, in that order; junction bases with no gene match: 3. The CDR3 reads CAWSRDSSYEQYF. The CDR3 region has the DNA TGTGCCTGGAGCCGGGACAGTTCCTACGAGCAGTACTTC.

The chain joins TRBV11-1 to TRBJ2-7; 12 nucleotides line up with TRBD2. The CDR3 is made up of 15 amino acids. Trimming cost V 6 bases and J 5 bases; bases outside gene matches: 8. From germline, CDR1 is SGHAT and CDR2 FQDESV (reference sequence). In nucleotides, the CDR3 is TGTGCCAGCAGAAGACTAGCGGGAGTTGGCCACGAGCAGTACTTC. As protein: CASRRLAGVGHEQYF.

The chain combines TRBV6-5 with TRBJ2-7, with 10 bases identical to TRBD1. Germline values: CDR1 MNHEY, CDR2 SVGAGI. With V trimmed by 6 bases and J by 3 bases, 8 bases remained unmatched. The CDR3 has 15 amino acids. The CDR3 here is CASSGPGTGDYEQYF. The CDR3 region has the DNA TGTGCCAGCAGCGGCCCCGGGACAGGGGACTACGAGCAGTACTTC.

J is TRBJ2-1 and V is TRBV5-1, with 7 bases lining up with TRBD2. The CDR3 has 15 amino acids. Germline CDR1 reads SGHRS; CDR2 reads YFSETQ. Trimming at V came to 0 bases and at J to 7 bases, leaving 7 bases not matched to a gene. CDR3 in DNA: TGCGCCAGCAGCTTGGGCGGGGGATTATCGAATGAGCAGTTCTTC. As protein: CASSLGGGLSNEQFF.

This clone was observed a single time. J is TRBJ2-5 and V is TRBV5-4; D is possibly TRBD1 (6 bases). The DNA end is a closer match to TRBJ2-7, so the J assignment may be wrong. This CDR3 spans 13 amino acids. Germline V gene data show CDR1 as SGHNT and CDR2 as YYREEE (reference sequence). The CDR3 protein is CASSWGQLNEQYF. The CDR3 DNA follows: TGTGCCAGCAGCTGGGGGCAATTGAACGAGCAGTACTTC.

This clone was recorded only once. The chain has TRBV5-1 and TRBJ2-1; 7 bases are shared with TRBD2. CDR1 is SGHRS and CDR2 is YFSETQ in the germline V gene. Trimming cost V 2 bases and J 2 bases; bases outside gene matches: 4. The CDR3 runs to 15 residues. CDR3 in DNA: TGCGCCAGCAGCTTAACGGGAGGACCCTACAATGAGCAGTTCTTC. Its translation is CASSLTGGPYNEQFF.

This clone was counted a few times. The rearrangement links TRBV6-5 to TRBJ2-7, with D possibly TRBD2 on 5 matching bases. CDR1 MNHEY and CDR2 SVGAGI come from the germline V gene. The CDR3 totals 15 residues. Trimming shortened V by 2 bases and J by 2 bases, and 13 bases separated the two germline ends. As DNA, the CDR3 is TGTGCCAGCAGTTACAGTAGAGGACTTACCTACGAGCAGTACTTC. Its protein is CASSYSRGLTYEQYF.

The chain uses TRBV7-2 and TRBJ2-5; 9 bases match TRBD2. Germline loops: CDR1 SGHTA, CDR2 FQGNSA. Trimming cost V 5 bases and J 5 bases; bases outside gene matches: 9. The CDR3 spans 15 residues. The CDR3 DNA follows: TGTGCCAGCAGCATACGCGGGAGGGCGGGGGAGACCCAGTACTTC. The encoded protein is CASSIRGRAGETQYF.

V is TRBV7-9 and J is TRBJ1-1; a possible D gene is TRBD1 (5 bases). V lost 3 bases to trimming and J lost 7 bases, with 12 bases between them. CDR3 length: 13 residues. Germline V gene data show CDR1 as SEHNR and CDR2 as FQNEAQ (reference sequence). DNA of the CDR3: TGTGCCAGCAGCTTCAGCAGGGATAGTGAAGCTTTCTTT. Its translation is CASSFSRDSEAFF. The full variable domain, completed using reference TRBV7-9 and TRBJ1-1, is DTGVSQNPRHKITKRGQNVTFRCDPISEHNRLYWYRQTLGQGPEFLTYFQNEAQLEKSRLLSDRFSAERPKGSFSTLEIQRTEQGDSAMYLCASSFSRDSEAFFGQGTRLTVV.

This chain connects TRBV5-1 to TRBJ2-2; 11 nucleotides match TRBD1. V shed 4 bases, J shed 7 bases, and the junction held 9 bases outside the gene matches. The CDR3 totals 16 residues. Looked up from germline, CDR1 is SGHRS and CDR2 is YFSETQ. CDR3 protein: CASSQPGTGGIGELFF. The CDR3 DNA follows: TGCGCCAGCAGCCAGCCAGGGACAGGGGGGATCGGGGAGCTGTTTTTT. The variable domain in full, with the rest retrieved from reference TRBV5-1 and TRBJ2-2, is KAGVTQTPRYLIKTRGQQVTLSCSPISGHRSVSWYQQTPGQGLQFLFEYFSETQRNKGNFPGRFSGRQFSNSRSEMNVSTLELGDSALYLCASSQPGTGGIGELFFGEGSRLTVL.

The J gene is TRBJ1-2, the V gene TRBV5-8, with D maybe TRBD1 (5 bases). This CDR3 contains 15 residues. Trimming cost V 0 bases and J 7 bases, with 16 bases left between them. Per germline, CDR1 SGHTS and CDR2 YDEGEE. The DNA of the CDR3 is TGTGCCAGCAGCTTGGGTAGGGGAACGAGCTCTGGCTACACCTTC. This sequence encodes CASSLGRGTSSGYTF.

This clone showed up just a few times. The chain links TRBV6-5 to TRBJ1-1, with a weak D call TRBD1 (5 bases). Germline loops: CDR1 MNHEY, CDR2 SVGAGI. This CDR3 spans 12 amino acids. V was trimmed by 6 bases and J by 4 bases, leaving 9 bases between them. As DNA, the CDR3 is TGTGCCAGCAGGGGGCAGGCCACTGAAGCTTTCTTT. This translates into CASRGQATEAFF.

Of note for this clone: An end of the junction does not agree with germline; a read error may underlie this. Written as DNA, the CDR3 is TGTGCCAGTAGTGCGGACAGGGCAACTGGGGCCAACGGCCTGACTTTC. This codes for CASSADRATGANGLTF. The V and J genes are TRBV19 and TRBJ2-6; 8 bases are a match to TRBD1. CDR1 is LNHDA, CDR2 SQIVND, per germline (reference sequence). The CDR3 is made up of 16 amino acids.

This chain uses TRBV6-1 with TRBJ2-5, with 7 nucleotides matching TRBD2. The V segment lost 7 bases and the J segment 9 bases; nucleotides outside the gene matches: 14. This CDR3 contains 14 residues. In germline, CDR1 is MNHNS, CDR2 SASEGT. The CDR3 DNA is TGTGCCAGCACTACTGGGCGGGTGGCGGGGGCCCAGTACTTC. Its translation: CASTTGRVAGAQYF.